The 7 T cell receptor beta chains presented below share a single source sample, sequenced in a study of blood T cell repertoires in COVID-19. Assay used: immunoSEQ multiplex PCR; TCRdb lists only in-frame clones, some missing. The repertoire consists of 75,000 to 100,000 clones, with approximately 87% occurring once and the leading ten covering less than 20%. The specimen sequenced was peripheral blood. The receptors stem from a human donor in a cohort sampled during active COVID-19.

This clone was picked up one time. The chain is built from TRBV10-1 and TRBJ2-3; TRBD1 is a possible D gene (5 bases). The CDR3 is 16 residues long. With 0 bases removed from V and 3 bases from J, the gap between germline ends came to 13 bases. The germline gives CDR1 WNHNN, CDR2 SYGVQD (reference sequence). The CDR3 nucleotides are TGCGCCAGCAGTGAGTCAAACCGCAACAGGACAGATACGCAGTATTTT. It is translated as CASSESNRNRTDTQYF.

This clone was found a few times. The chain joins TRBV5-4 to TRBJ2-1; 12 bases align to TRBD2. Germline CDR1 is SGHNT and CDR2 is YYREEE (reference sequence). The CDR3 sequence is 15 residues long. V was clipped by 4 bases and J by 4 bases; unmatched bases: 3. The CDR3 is CASSQGLAGYNEQFF. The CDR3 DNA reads TGTGCCAGCAGCCAAGGACTAGCGGGGTACAATGAGCAGTTCTTC. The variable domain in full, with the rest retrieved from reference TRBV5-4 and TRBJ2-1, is ETGVTQSPTHLIKTRGQQVTLRCSSQSGHNTVSWYQQALGQGPQFIFQYYREEENGRGNFPPRFSGLQFPNYSSELNVNALELDDSALYLCASSQGLAGYNEQFFGPGTRLTVL.

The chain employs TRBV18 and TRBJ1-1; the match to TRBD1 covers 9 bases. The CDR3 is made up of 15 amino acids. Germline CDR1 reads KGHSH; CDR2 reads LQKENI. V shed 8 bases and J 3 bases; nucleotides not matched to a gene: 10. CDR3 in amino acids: CASQPPGQGYTEAFF. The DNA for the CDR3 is TGTGCCAGCCAGCCTCCGGGACAGGGTTACACTGAAGCTTTCTTT.

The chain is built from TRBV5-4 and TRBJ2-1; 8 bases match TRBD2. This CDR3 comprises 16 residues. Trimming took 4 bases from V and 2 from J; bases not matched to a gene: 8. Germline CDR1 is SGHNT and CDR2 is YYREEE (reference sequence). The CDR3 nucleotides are TGTGCCAGCAGCCTGCCAGCGGGAGTTGCCTACAATGAGCAGTTCTTC. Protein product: CASSLPAGVAYNEQFF.

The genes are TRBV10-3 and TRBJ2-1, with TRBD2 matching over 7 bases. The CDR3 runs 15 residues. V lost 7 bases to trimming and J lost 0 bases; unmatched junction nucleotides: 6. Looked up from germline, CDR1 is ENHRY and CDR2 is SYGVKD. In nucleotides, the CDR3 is TGTGCCATCACCCCCGGCGGGAGCTCCTACAATGAGCAGTTCTTC. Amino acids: CAITPGGSSYNEQFF.

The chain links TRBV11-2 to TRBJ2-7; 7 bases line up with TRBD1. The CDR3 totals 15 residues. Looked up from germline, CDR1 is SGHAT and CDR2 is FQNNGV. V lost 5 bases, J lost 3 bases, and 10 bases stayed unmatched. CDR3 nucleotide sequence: TGTGCCAGCAGCACGGACAGGCCCACCTTCTACGAGCAGTACTTC. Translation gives CASSTDRPTFYEQYF. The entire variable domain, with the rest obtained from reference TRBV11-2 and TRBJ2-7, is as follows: EAGVAQSPRYKIIEKRQSVAFWCNPISGHATLYWYQQILGQGPKLLIQFQNNGVVDDSQLPKDRFSAERLKGVDSTLKIQPAKLEDSAVYLCASSTDRPTFYEQYFGPGTRLTVT.

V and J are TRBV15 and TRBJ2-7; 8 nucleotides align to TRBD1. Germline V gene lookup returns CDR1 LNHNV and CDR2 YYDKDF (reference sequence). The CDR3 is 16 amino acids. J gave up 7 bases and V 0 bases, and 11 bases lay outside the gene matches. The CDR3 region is CATSREEWQGAGEQYF. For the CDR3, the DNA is TGTGCCACCAGCAGAGAGGAGTGGCAGGGGGCAGGGGAGCAGTACTTC.